The 32 T cell receptor beta chains below come from one sample, sequenced in a study of T cell changes during pregnancy in multiple sclerosis. Some clones are missing from TCRdb's copy, which holds only in-frame ones; the method was immunoSEQ multiplex PCR. The sample consists of some 30,000 clones, about 88% of them appearing once. The source was CD8+ T cells from peripheral blood mononuclear cells, collected after pregnancy. The receptors stem from a female donor with multiple sclerosis, enrolled in a pregnancy study.

The chain carries TRBV6-4 and TRBJ2-6, with TRBD2 as a possible D gene (6 bases). The CDR3 has 19 residues. Trimming shortened V by 8 bases and J by 0 bases, and 23 bases separated the two germline ends. Germline CDR1 reads MRHNA; CDR2 reads SNTAGT. The CDR3 here is CASQRPYGGTLSGANVLTF. As DNA, the CDR3 is TGTGCCAGCCAACGACCGTACGGGGGTACCCTCTCTGGGGCCAACGTCCTGACTTTC.

The V call is TRBV29-1, the J call TRBJ1-2, with TRBD1 identical over 9 bases. This CDR3 is 14 amino acids long. Trimming cost V 0 bases and J 6 bases; bases outside gene matches: 5. Germline V lookup: CDR1 SQVTM, CDR2 ANQGSEA. DNA for the CDR3: TGCAGCGTTGAAGACCCCGGACAGGGGCATGGCTACACCTTC. Protein sequence: CSVEDPGQGHGYTF.

This clone is labeled medium-sized. CDR3 coding DNA: TGTGCCAGCAGCCCCGGGACAGGGGGTAGTGAAAAACTGTTTTTT. Amino acids: CASSPGTGGSEKLFF. The chain recombines TRBV6-1 with TRBJ1-4; the match to TRBD1 covers 11 bases. This CDR3 contains 15 residues. Germline-derived CDR1 and CDR2 are MNHNS and SASEGT. V lost 6 bases, J lost 7 bases, and 7 bases stayed unmatched.

CDR3 protein: CASSERGQGTDTQYF. CDR3 DNA sequence: TGTGCCAGCAGTGAGAGGGGGCAGGGCACAGATACGCAGTATTTT. The rearrangement uses TRBV6-4 and TRBJ2-3; 7 nucleotides align to TRBD1. Germline lookup yields CDR1 MRHNA and CDR2 SNTAGT. The CDR3 totals 15 residues. Trimming took 3 bases from V and 1 from J; bases not matched to a gene: 4.

The chain joins TRBV28 to TRBJ2-7; D unclear. Germline V gene lookup returns CDR1 MDHEN and CDR2 SYDVKM. CDR3 length equals 14 residues. Deletions cut 5 bases from V and 3 bases from J, with 14 bases between. This CDR3 reads CASSPRVVLYEQYF. CDR3 coding DNA: TGTGCCAGCAGTCCCCGGGTCGTACTCTACGAGCAGTACTTC. Filled out from reference TRBV28 and TRBJ2-7, the complete variable domain reads DVKVTQSSRYLVKRTGEKVFLECVQDMDHENMFWYRQDPGLGLRLIYFSYDVKMKEKGDIPEGYSVSREKKERFSLILESASTNQTSMYLCASSPRVVLYEQYFGPGTRLTVT.

The CDR3 bases are TGTGCCACCAGTGGGGGACAGGGCTCCACAGATACGCAGTATTTT. Protein: CATSGGQGSTDTQYF. The chain recombines TRBV15 with TRBJ2-3; 9 bases match TRBD1. The CDR3 has 15 amino acids. In germline, CDR1 is LNHNV, CDR2 YYDKDF (reference sequence). Trimming at V came to 6 bases and at J to 2 bases, leaving 6 bases not matched to a gene.

This clone was observed a few times. This sequence joins TRBV28 and TRBJ1-4; D remains unclear. The length of the CDR3 is 13 residues. The V gene's germline CDR1 is MDHEN and CDR2 SYDVKM. Trimming stripped 2 bases from V and 8 bases from J, with 9 bases between. The CDR3 here is CASSLREDEKLFF. CDR3 DNA: TGTGCCAGCAGTTTACGGGAGGACGAAAAACTGTTTTTT.

This clone was recorded many times. The rearrangement uses TRBV19 and TRBJ2-1; D possibly corresponds to TRBD2 (5 bases). Germline loops: CDR1 LNHDA, CDR2 SQIVND (reference sequence). The V gene lost 0 bases and the J gene lost 4 bases, with 22 bases spanning the gap. CDR3 length equals 19 residues. CDR3 amino acids: CASSIDRSGDGLFYNEQFF. The CDR3 DNA reads as TGTGCCAGTAGTATAGATCGGAGCGGCGACGGGCTGTTTTACAATGAGCAGTTCTTC.

This chain uses TRBV28 with TRBJ2-2; 7 positions match TRBD2. The CDR3 has 15 amino acids. V shed 2 bases and J 7 bases; nucleotides not matched to a gene: 7. The germline V gene encodes CDR1 MDHEN and CDR2 SYDVKM. CDR3 sequence: CASSLGGREVGELFF. Here the CDR3 DNA reads TGTGCCAGCAGTTTAGGCGGGAGAGAAGTCGGGGAGCTGTTTTTT. The entire variable domain, with the rest obtained from reference TRBV28 and TRBJ2-2, is as follows: DVKVTQSSRYLVKRTGEKVFLECVQDMDHENMFWYRQDPGLGLRLIYFSYDVKMKEKGDIPEGYSVSREKKERFSLILESASTNQTSMYLCASSLGGREVGELFFGEGSRLTVL.

This rearrangement joins TRBV19 to TRBJ2-1, with D maybe TRBD2 (6 bases). This CDR3 spans 13 amino acids. The germline V gene encodes CDR1 LNHDA and CDR2 SQIVND (reference sequence). Between the trimmed V and J ends, which lost 5 bases and 3 bases, there was a span of 8 bases. CDR3 loop: CASSQDYYNEQFF. CDR3 DNA sequence: TGTGCCAGTAGTCAGGACTACTACAATGAGCAGTTCTTC.

The genes are TRBV6-6 and TRBJ2-5; TRBD1 aligns across 7 bases. The CDR3 has 16 residues. Germline lookup yields CDR1 MNHNY and CDR2 SVGAGI (reference sequence). Trimming took 7 bases from V and 5 from J; bases not matched to a gene: 16. The CDR3: CASTTNQGQRRETQYF. The CDR3 bases are TGTGCCAGCACTACGAACCAGGGACAGCGGAGGGAGACCCAGTACTTC.

V is TRBV11-2 and J is TRBJ2-7; TRBD1 matches at 9 bases. CDR1 is SGHAT, CDR2 FQNNGV, per germline. This CDR3 region has 15 residues. V trimming: 5 bases; J trimming: 2 bases; junction bases outside the gene matches: 7. The CDR3 region has the DNA TGTGCCAGCAGCGCAAACAGGGGGCGCGCCTACGAGCAGTACTTC. This gives the protein CASSANRGRAYEQYF. Supplemented by reference TRBV11-2 and TRBJ2-7, the full variable domain reads EAGVAQSPRYKIIEKRQSVAFWCNPISGHATLYWYQQILGQGPKLLIQFQNNGVVDDSQLPKDRFSAERLKGVDSTLKIQPAKLEDSAVYLCASSANRGRAYEQYFGPGTRLTVT.

The chain employs TRBV7-2 and TRBJ2-7; D unresolved. Trimming shortened V by 5 bases and J by 6 bases, and 14 bases separated the two germline ends. The CDR3 contains 13 residues. CDR1 is SGHTA, CDR2 FQGNSA, per germline. CDR3 nucleotide sequence: TGTGCCAGCAGCGAACCCCCGGCGGCCGAGCAGTACTTC. Translated: CASSEPPAAEQYF.

This chain links TRBV7-2 with TRBJ2-7; tentative D call: TRBD2 (5 bases). CDR1 SGHTA and CDR2 FQGNSA come from the germline V gene. CDR3 length: 14 residues. Deletions cut 5 bases from V and 6 bases from J, with 17 bases between. CDR3: CASSPTGGSSEQYF. The CDR3 DNA reads as TGTGCCAGCAGCCCCACCGGTGGGAGCAGCGAGCAGTACTTC.

V is TRBV15 and J is TRBJ2-7, with unresolved D. V lost 0 bases, J lost 6 bases, and 6 bases lay in between. The V gene's germline CDR1 is LNHNV and CDR2 YYDKDF (reference sequence). The CDR3 is made up of 12 amino acids. The CDR3 DNA is TGTGCCACCAGCAGAGAAAACTCCGAGCAGTACTTC. It codes for CATSRENSEQYF. Together with reference TRBV15 and TRBJ2-7, the CDR3 gives the full variable domain: DAMVIQNPRYQVTQFGKPVTLSCSQTLNHNVMYWYQQKSSQAPKLLFHYYDKDFNNEADTPDNFQSRRPNTSFCFLDIRSPGLGDTAMYLCATSRENSEQYFGPGTRLTVT.

A single count supports this clone. The rearrangement joins TRBV7-9 to TRBJ2-5; a weak D match, TRBD1 (6 bases). Germline values: CDR1 SEHNR, CDR2 FQNEAQ (reference sequence). Trimming left V 5 bases short and J 0 bases short, with 13 bases between. The CDR3 loop spans 15 amino acids. CDR3 DNA: TGTGCCAGCAGCAAAGGGGACATCTACCAAGAGACCCAGTACTTC. Translated: CASSKGDIYQETQYF.

The chain uses TRBV4-1 and TRBJ1-4; 9 bases line up with TRBD1. This CDR3 contains 17 residues. CDR1 MGHRA and CDR2 YSYEKL come from the germline V gene. Germline trimming cut 0 bases from V and 5 bases from J; bases unmatched to any gene: 7. CDR3 protein: CASSQERTGQGNEKLFF. DNA for the CDR3: TGCGCCAGCAGCCAAGAAAGAACCGGACAGGGGAATGAAAAACTGTTTTTT.

This clone was detected only a few times. The chain couples TRBV15 to TRBJ2-2; D is possibly TRBD2 (7 bases). The germline V and J ends were trimmed by 5 bases and 2 bases, with 18 bases remaining between them. In germline, CDR1 is LNHNV, CDR2 YYDKDF (reference sequence). The CDR3 totals 17 residues. The chain's CDR3 is CATSPKGGGANTGELFF. The CDR3 DNA sequence: TGTGCCACCAGCCCTAAGGGGGGAGGGGCCAACACCGGGGAGCTGTTTTTT.

The rearrangement uses TRBV5-4 and TRBJ2-3; no reliable D call. Between the trimmed V and J ends, which lost 0 bases and 2 bases, there was a span of 13 bases. Per germline, CDR1 SGHNT and CDR2 YYREEE (reference sequence). The CDR3 loop spans 16 amino acids. For the CDR3, the DNA is TGTGCCAGCAGCTTGGAACTCGGCGGTTACACAGATACGCAGTATTTT. Protein sequence: CASSLELGGYTDTQYF.

CDR3 coding DNA: TGCGCCAGCAGCCAGAAACAGGGGGTTTGGGAAAAACTGTTTTTT. Its translation is CASSQKQGVWEKLFF. The chain is built from TRBV4-1 and TRBJ1-4; 8 bases agree with TRBD1. There are 15 residues in the CDR3. Germline lookup yields CDR1 MGHRA and CDR2 YSYEKL. The ends lost 3 bases at V and 8 bases at J; junction bases unmatched: 8.

The rearrangement uses TRBV9 and TRBJ2-3; 7 positions match TRBD2. Trimming at V came to 4 bases and at J to 1 base, leaving 12 bases not matched to a gene. This CDR3 contains 17 residues. Germline values: CDR1 SGDLS, CDR2 YYNGEE. CDR3 protein: CASSPHPAAGGTDTQYF. CDR3 nucleotides: TGTGCCAGCAGCCCCCACCCCGCCGCGGGAGGCACAGATACGCAGTATTTT.

The chain employs TRBV6-4 and TRBJ2-1; possible D gene TRBD2, 5 bases. V lost 3 bases, J lost 12 bases, and 18 bases lay in between. The CDR3 consists of 14 residues. CDR1 and CDR2 from the germline V gene are MRHNA and SNTAGT. The CDR3 nucleotides are TGTGCCAGCAGTGATGAGGGATCGCTGAGTCGGCAGTTCTTC. It encodes CASSDEGSLSRQFF.

The chain employs TRBV19 and TRBJ2-6, with D perhaps TRBD2 (5 bases). Deletions cut 3 bases from V and 3 bases from J, with 15 bases between. The CDR3 runs to 17 residues. Germline CDR1 and CDR2: LNHDA and SQIVND (reference sequence). In DNA form, the CDR3 reads TGTGCCAGTAGTATCTTCGGCCCCCGGGGTGGGGCCAACGTCCTGACTTTC. This sequence encodes CASSIFGPRGGANVLTF.

The CDR3 DNA is TGTGCCAGCAGCCAGAAAATAGCGGGAGGAATACCCTACAATGAGCAGTTCTTC. Its translation: CASSQKIAGGIPYNEQFF. The V gene is TRBV4-2, the J gene TRBJ2-1, with 10 bases fitting TRBD2. V lost 3 bases to trimming and J lost 2 bases; unmatched junction nucleotides: 10. Germline values: CDR1 LGHNA, CDR2 YNFKEQ. CDR3 length equals 18 residues.

The CDR3 nucleotides are TGTGCCAGCAGCTTGGCCTTCATAGGTGCGGAGACCACAGATACGCAGTATTTT. It yields the protein CASSLAFIGAETTDTQYF. The chain has TRBV5-4 and TRBJ2-3, with D unresolved. The germline V gene has CDR1 SGHNT and CDR2 YYREEE (reference sequence). This CDR3 has 18 residues. The V end was cut by 0 bases, the J end by 2 bases, with 19 bases between.

The chain links TRBV6-4 to TRBJ2-1; perhaps TRBD1 as D (6 bases). V was pared by 2 bases and J by 8 bases, with 16 bases between. The CDR3 is 15 residues long. Germline V CDR1 and CDR2: MRHNA, SNTAGT. CDR3 coding DNA: TGTGCCAGCAGTGACACCACGACAGGTCCCCATGAGCAGTTCTTC. It is translated as CASSDTTTGPHEQFF.

J is TRBJ2-1 and V is TRBV6-1; perhaps TRBD2 as D (5 bases). This CDR3 contains 15 residues. The ends were cut back, 5 bases at V and 7 bases at J, with 18 bases in the middle. Germline CDR1 MNHNS, CDR2 SASEGT. The CDR3 loop reads CASSLVWESGNEQFF. For the CDR3, the DNA is TGTGCCAGCAGTCTTGTATGGGAGTCCGGAAATGAGCAGTTCTTC.

The gene calls are TRBV7-8 and TRBJ2-7; TRBD2 agrees at 11 bases. Losses at the gene ends were 10 bases for V and 4 bases for J; bases not matched to a gene: 9. The CDR3 extends over 14 amino acids. The germline V gene encodes CDR1 SGHVS and CDR2 FQNEAQ. CDR3 sequence: CATGPGLAEYEQYF. CDR3 bases: TGTGCCACGGGACCGGGACTAGCGGAGTACGAGCAGTACTTC.

This clone was recorded once. The chain is built from TRBV15 and TRBJ1-4; the D is unclear. This CDR3 comprises 15 residues. The ends were cut back, 6 bases at V and 0 bases at J, with 11 bases in the middle. The V gene's germline CDR1 is LNHNV and CDR2 YYDKDF (reference sequence). CDR3 DNA: TGTGCCACCAGGGTATCAGTTGCAACTAATGAAAAACTGTTTTTT. It is translated as CATRVSVATNEKLFF. The variable domain in full, completed from reference TRBV15 and TRBJ1-4, reads DAMVIQNPRYQVTQFGKPVTLSCSQTLNHNVMYWYQQKSSQAPKLLFHYYDKDFNNEADTPDNFQSRRPNTSFCFLDIRSPGLGDTAMYLCATRVSVATNEKLFFGSGTQLSVL.

V usage is TRBV7-8 and J usage is TRBJ1-1; D perhaps matches TRBD1 (5 bases). Trimming removed 1 base at V and 11 bases at J, with 20 bases between. CDR3 size: 15 residues. Germline-derived CDR1 and CDR2 are SGHVS and FQNEAQ. The CDR3 protein is CASSLEQHGGGTAFF. CDR3 bases: TGTGCCAGCAGCTTAGAGCAGCACGGCGGGGGGACGGCTTTCTTT.

In its sample, this clone ranks as medium-sized. The chain combines TRBV27 with TRBJ1-1; no clear D gene. There are 10 residues in the CDR3. Germline lookup yields CDR1 MNHEY and CDR2 SMNVEV (reference sequence). The ends were cut back, 5 bases at V and 6 bases at J, with 4 bases in the middle. In DNA form, the CDR3 reads TGTGCCAGCAGTGCAGCTGAAGCTTTCTTT. It specifies CASSAAEAFF.

V and J are TRBV28 and TRBJ1-5, with unresolved D. The CDR3 extends over 15 amino acids. Between the trimmed V and J ends, which lost 3 bases and 5 bases, there was a span of 14 bases. Germline V lookup: CDR1 MDHEN, CDR2 SYDVKM. The DNA for the CDR3 is TGTGCCAGCAGTTTGGGTGGGGAGTTCTATCAGCCCCAGCATTTT. It yields the protein CASSLGGEFYQPQHF.